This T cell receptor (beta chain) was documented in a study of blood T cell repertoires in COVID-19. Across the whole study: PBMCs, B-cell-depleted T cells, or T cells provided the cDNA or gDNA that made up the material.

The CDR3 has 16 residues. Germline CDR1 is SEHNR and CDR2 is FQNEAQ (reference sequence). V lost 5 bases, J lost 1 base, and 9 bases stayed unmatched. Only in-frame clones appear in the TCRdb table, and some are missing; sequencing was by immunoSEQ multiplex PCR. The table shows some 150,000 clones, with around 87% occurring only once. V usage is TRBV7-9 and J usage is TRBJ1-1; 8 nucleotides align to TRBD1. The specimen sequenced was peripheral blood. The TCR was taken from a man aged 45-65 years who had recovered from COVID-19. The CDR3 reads CASSLGQGSANTEAFF. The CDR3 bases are TGTGCCAGCAGCCTCGGACAGGGATCGGCGAACACTGAAGCTTTCTTT. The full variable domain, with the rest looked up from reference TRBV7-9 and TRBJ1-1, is DTGVSQNPRHKITKRGQNVTFRCDPISEHNRLYWYRQTLGQGPEFLTYFQNEAQLEKSRLLSDRFSAERPKGSFSTLEIQRTEQGDSAMYLCASSLGQGSANTEAFFGQGTRLTVV.